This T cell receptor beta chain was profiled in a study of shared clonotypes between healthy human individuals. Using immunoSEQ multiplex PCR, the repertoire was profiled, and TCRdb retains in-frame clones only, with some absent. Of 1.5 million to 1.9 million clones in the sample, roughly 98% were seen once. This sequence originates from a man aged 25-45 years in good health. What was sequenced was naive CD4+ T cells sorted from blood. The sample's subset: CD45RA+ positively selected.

CDR3 loop: CASSGLAGVKGGSDTGELFF. The DNA for the CDR3 is TGTGCCAGCAGTGGGTTAGCGGGAGTTAAGGGTGGTTCGGACACCGGGGAGCTGTTTTTT. This sequence joins TRBV6-1 and TRBJ2-2; 9 bases map to TRBD2. Losses at the gene ends were 4 bases for V and 3 bases for J; bases not matched to a gene: 18. Per germline, CDR1 MNHNS and CDR2 SASEGT. The CDR3 covers 20 residues.